The sequence of this T cell receptor beta chain was determined in a study of blood T cell repertoires in COVID-19. At the level of the study: COVID-19 samples, acute and convalescent, were from the United States, Italy and Spain. The analysed material was cDNA or gDNA that came from T cells, B-cell-depleted T cells, or PBMCs.

Per the study methods: Scientists estimated how many nucleated cells there were by amplifying reference gene primers. TCRdb's table, derived via immunoSEQ multiplex PCR, lists solely in-frame clones and lacks some. V and J calls and clone size follow that table, whereas D and trimming were derived from the DNA. The sample shows more than 65,000 clones, roughly 80% of them seen only once. CDR3 length equals 14 residues. V gave up 0 bases and J gave up 16 bases; unmatched junction bases: 8. The V gene's germline CDR1 is MNHEY and CDR2 SVGAGI. This TCR derives from a woman older than 75 with acute or convalescent COVID-19. V usage is TRBV6-5 and J usage is TRBJ1-6; 8 nucleotides agree with TRBD1. The sequenced sample consisted of peripheral blood. CDR3 in DNA: TGTGCCAGCAGTTACTCCGGACAGGGAAGTCAACTCCACTTT. Translation gives CASSYSGQGSQLHF.